Listed below are T cell receptor beta chains from one sample, sequenced in a study of T cell changes during pregnancy in multiple sclerosis. The table came from immunoSEQ multiplex PCR; TCRdb's copy has only in-frame clones and leaves some out. The sample lists some 120,000 clones, 92% occurring once. The sequences come from peripheral blood, collected in the third trimester of pregnancy. The receptors were gathered from a female donor with multiple sclerosis, enrolled in a pregnancy study. Each CDR3 is given with its conserved first and last residue. The D gene is left open where the match is weak. Not all rows give a size; the values are once, few, many and, for expanded clones, a class.

d_call,v_call,clone_size,j_call,cdr3_nt,cdr3_aa
NA,TRBV19,NA,TRBJ1-5,TGTGCCAGTAGCGGACAGTGGGATCAGCCCCAGCATTTT,CASSGQWDQPQHF
NA,TRBV29-1,NA,TRBJ1-1,TGCAGCGTTGAGACAGGACCCGCGAACACTGAAGCTTTCTTT,CSVETGPANTEAFF
TRBD2,TRBV2,NA,TRBJ2-7,TGTGCCAGCAGTGAATACAGCGGGAGGGCCCTCCGCTACGAGCAGTACTTC,CASSEYSGRALRYEQYF
NA,TRBV5-5,NA,TRBJ2-5,TGTGCCAGCAGCTCACCACAGGGTCGGGAGACCCAGTACTTC,CASSSPQGRETQYF
NA,TRBV7-9,NA,TRBJ1-2,TGTGCCAGCAGCGCAGTTTTAGAGACAGGACGTGGCTACACCTTC,CASSAVLETGRGYTF
TRBD1,TRBV6-5,many,TRBJ1-1,TGTGCCAGCAGCTGGACAGGAAACACTGAAGCTTTCTTT,CASSWTGNTEAFF
NA,TRBV6-6,NA,TRBJ2-5,TGTGCCAGCAGTCAGGGTAAAGAGACCCAGTACTTC,CASSQGKETQYF
NA,TRBV2,NA,TRBJ2-7,TGTGCCAGCAGTCCTAGGAGCTACTACGAGCAGTACTTC,CASSPRSYYEQYF
TRBD1,TRBV19,NA,TRBJ2-1,TGTGCCAGTAGTATAAGGACAGGGGGATTTTCGGTCAATGAGCAGTTCTTC,CASSIRTGGFSVNEQFF
TRBD2,TRBV5-1,NA,TRBJ2-5,TGCGCCAGCAGCCTCGGACTAGCGGGGGGGCAAGAGACCCAGTACTTC,CASSLGLAGGQETQYF
NA,TRBV11-3,NA,TRBJ2-7,TGTGCCAGCAGCTTAGAGGGGACAACCTACGAGCAGTACTTC,CASSLEGTTYEQYF
TRBD1,TRBV27,once,TRBJ2-7,TGTGCCAGCAGTACCGGGACAGTCTCCTACGAGCAGTACTTC,CASSTGTVSYEQYF
NA,TRBV7-8,NA,TRBJ1-1,TGTGCCAGCAGCTTCGACAACCTGAACACTGAAGCTTTCTTT,CASSFDNLNTEAFF
TRBD1,TRBV9,NA,TRBJ2-1,TGTGCCAGCAGCGTCACCTCGACAGGGAATGAGCAGTTCTTC,CASSVTSTGNEQFF
NA,TRBV29-1,few,TRBJ1-1,TGCAGCTTTGAACGGTTCGGGAACACTGAAGCTTTCTTT,CSFERFGNTEAFF
NA,TRBV6-1,NA,TRBJ1-4,TGTGCCAGCAGCAGGGAAGGAGAAAAACTGTTTTTT,CASSREGEKLFF
TRBD1,TRBV19,NA,TRBJ2-7,TGTGCCAGTAGTATAGCGGAAGGACAGGGTGTCGAGCAGTACTTC,CASSIAEGQGVEQYF
NA,TRBV10-3,NA,TRBJ2-7,TGTGCCATCAGTGATGAAAAGCGGGTTTCCGAGCAGTACTTC,CAISDEKRVSEQYF
TRBD1,TRBV5-1,few,TRBJ2-3,TGCGCCAGCAGCTTGGTGGGACAGGGCACAGATACGCAGTATTTT,CASSLVGQGTDTQYF
NA,TRBV6-1,NA,TRBJ1-5,TGTGCCAGCAGTTCCAGGGTAGCTCAGCCCCAGCATTTT,CASSSRVAQPQHF
TRBD1,TRBV6-4,NA,TRBJ1-3,TGTGCCAGCAGTGATTGGGACAGGGACTCTGGAAACACCATATATTTT,CASSDWDRDSGNTIYF
NA,TRBV30,NA,TRBJ1-3,TGTGCCTGGGGCGGGAGTTTCTCTGGAAACACCATATATTTT,CAWGGSFSGNTIYF
NA,TRBV6-1,once,TRBJ1-1,TGTGCCAGCAGGGAGGGGAGGAACACTGAAGCTTTCTTT,CASREGRNTEAFF
NA,TRBV29-1,NA,TRBJ2-3,TGCAGCGTTGCTTCCAGGGTGTCGCCAGATACGCAGTATTTT,CSVASRVSPDTQYF
NA,TRBV6-1,NA,TRBJ2-7,TGTGCCAGCAACCAACAGGGAAATTACGAGCAGTACTTC,CASNQQGNYEQYF
NA,TRBV19,NA,TRBJ2-1,TGTGCCAGTAGTAGACAACAGGTAGGCTCCTACAATGAGCAGTTCTTC,CASSRQQVGSYNEQFF
NA,TRBV7-9,NA,TRBJ2-6,TGTGCCAGCAGCTTCCCAATACCAACAGGGTCTACTGGGGCCAACGTCCTGACTTTC,CASSFPIPTGSTGANVLTF
NA,TRBV28,once,TRBJ1-2,TGTGCCAGCACCCGGGGTGGGGGCTACACCTTC,CASTRGGGYTF
TRBD2,TRBV9,NA,TRBJ2-2,TGTGCCAGCAGCACTACCCCCGGGACTAGCACCGGGGAGCTGTTTTTT,CASSTTPGTSTGELFF
TRBD1,TRBV19,NA,TRBJ1-3,TGTGCCAGCACGAACAGGGGAGAGGCTGGAAACACCATATATTTT,CASTNRGEAGNTIYF
NA,TRBV18,few,TRBJ1-4,TGTGCCAGCTCACCAACCATGCAGGGGACGGGAGAAAAACTGTTTTTT,CASSPTMQGTGEKLFF
NA,TRBV29-1,NA,TRBJ2-2,TGCAGCGTTGAACTAGGAATGGGCACCGGGGAGCTGTTTTTT,CSVELGMGTGELFF
NA,TRBV27,NA,TRBJ1-5,TGTGCCAGCAGTCCGGGGGGACCGCTCCTCGAGCCCCAGCATTTT,CASSPGGPLLEPQHF
NA,TRBV19,NA,TRBJ2-2,TGTGCCAGTAGTATGGAGGAGGGCCCCAACACCGGGGAGCTGTTTTTT,CASSMEEGPNTGELFF
TRBD1,TRBV2,NA,TRBJ2-5,TGTGCCAGCAGCCGGGACAGGGGCGAGGAGACCCAGTACTTC,CASSRDRGEETQYF
NA,TRBV6-1,once,TRBJ2-7,TGTGCCAGCAGTGAATTGACACTCGAGCAGTACTTC,CASSELTLEQYF
NA,TRBV28,NA,TRBJ2-7,TGTGCCAGCAACCCTGGCGGGGAAAGCTCCTACGAGCAGTACTTC,CASNPGGESSYEQYF
TRBD1,TRBV28,NA,TRBJ1-5,TGTGCCAGCAGTCGACAGGGGCATCAGCCCCAGCATTTT,CASSRQGHQPQHF
TRBD2,TRBV5-4,NA,TRBJ2-1,TGTGCCAGCAGCCCACGGACTAGCGGGATCTCCATGGATGAGCAGTTCTTC,CASSPRTSGISMDEQFF
NA,TRBV30,NA,TRBJ2-7,TGTGCCTGGAGTGTAGTTGGGGGCGGCTACGAGCAGTACTTC,CAWSVVGGGYEQYF
TRBD1,TRBV28,NA,TRBJ2-2,TGTGCCAGCAGTTCACCCGGGACAGCCTTTATCGCGAACACCGGGGAGCTGTTTTTT,CASSSPGTAFIANTGELFF
TRBD1,TRBV7-6,NA,TRBJ1-3,TGTGCCAGCAGCTTAGGGCAGGGGGCTGGAAACACCATATATTTT,CASSLGQGAGNTIYF
NA,TRBV2,NA,TRBJ2-5,TGTGCCACCTCGGGGGAGGTCCAAGAGACCCAGTACTTC,CATSGEVQETQYF
NA,TRBV18,NA,TRBJ2-7,TGTGCCAGCTCACCCCCTGGGGGCAGTCCCTACGAGCAGTACTTC,CASSPPGGSPYEQYF
NA,TRBV5-5,NA,TRBJ1-6,TGTGCCAGCAGCTTGGGAGATAATTCACCCCTCCACTTT,CASSLGDNSPLHF
NA,TRBV4-1,NA,TRBJ2-1,TGCGCCAGCAGCCAAGACGAGGGGACGGGAGCACGGAATGAGCAGTTCTTC,CASSQDEGTGARNEQFF
TRBD1,TRBV28,NA,TRBJ1-4,TGTGCCAGCAGAAGACAGGGGGGAGGGGAAAAACTGTTTTTT,CASRRQGGGEKLFF
NA,TRBV13,NA,TRBJ1-1,TGTGCCAGCAGCTCCGACACTCGGAACACTGAAGCTTTCTTT,CASSSDTRNTEAFF
NA,TRBV5-1,NA,TRBJ1-1,TGCGCCAGCAGTATTACTGTGAACACTGAAGCTTTCTTT,CASSITVNTEAFF
TRBD2,TRBV7-3,once,TRBJ2-1,TGTGCCAGCGCCCCCGGGACTAGCGGGTGGAATGAGCAGTTCTTC,CASAPGTSGWNEQFF
TRBD2,TRBV7-9,NA,TRBJ2-5,TGTGCCAGCAGCTTAGGAACTAGCGGAATATACTTC,CASSLGTSGIYF
TRBD1,TRBV28,NA,TRBJ1-5,TGTGCCAGCAGTTACGTCGGACAGGGGAGATCAAGGCAGCCCCAGCATTTT,CASSYVGQGRSRQPQHF
NA,TRBV15,NA,TRBJ2-5,TGTGCCACCAGCGTCTATGAGACCCAGTACTTC,CATSVYETQYF
NA,TRBV6-5,NA,TRBJ2-7,TGTGCCAGCAGGGCCGGGACACGCTACGAGCAGTACTTC,CASRAGTRYEQYF
NA,TRBV28,NA,TRBJ2-3,TGTGCCAGCAGTCCAACCGGGACAAAACAGGATACGCAGTATTTT,CASSPTGTKQDTQYF
NA,TRBV5-5,NA,TRBJ2-3,TGTGCCAGCAGCTTAGGGACACCTAGCACAGATACGCAGTATTTT,CASSLGTPSTDTQYF
NA,TRBV18,NA,TRBJ2-5,TGTGCCAGCTCCCCCACAGTCGGTGCCCAAGAGACCCAGTACTTC,CASSPTVGAQETQYF
TRBD2,TRBV5-1,NA,TRBJ2-1,TGCGCCAGCAGCTCTAGCGGGAGGGTAACCTACAATGAGCAGTTCTTC,CASSSSGRVTYNEQFF
NA,TRBV5-1,NA,TRBJ2-2,TGCGCCAGCAGCTTGGCAGGACAGTCTAACACCGGGGAGCTGTTTTTT,CASSLAGQSNTGELFF